The 8 T cell receptor beta chains presented below share a single source sample, sequenced in a study of blood T cell repertoires in COVID-19. Measured with immunoSEQ multiplex PCR; TCRdb has only the in-frame clones, and not every one. The sample has hundreds of thousands of clones, about 88% seen once. The sequencing sample was made of peripheral blood. These receptors all stem from a woman between 70 and 85 years old with COVID-19, enrolled during active disease.

The V call is TRBV4-2, the J call TRBJ2-7; D unclear. V gave up 0 bases and J gave up 7 bases, with 10 bases separating them. CDR1 LGHNA and CDR2 YNFKEQ come from the germline V gene. The CDR3 contains 13 residues. CDR3 amino acids: CASSQDRQREQYF. In DNA form, the CDR3 reads TGTGCCAGCAGCCAAGATCGCCAGAGGGAGCAGTACTTC.

The chain recombines TRBV19 with TRBJ1-1; D is unclear. The CDR3 totals 12 residues. V dropped 1 base and J dropped 8 bases, with 8 bases sitting between them. CDR1 is LNHDA and CDR2 is SQIVND in the germline V gene (reference sequence). CDR3 residues: CASSIGESEAFF. CDR3 nucleotides: TGTGCCAGTAGTATAGGTGAAAGCGAAGCTTTCTTT.

This chain connects TRBV15 to TRBJ2-5; 14 bases match TRBD2. This CDR3 comprises 16 residues. Germline V gene lookup returns CDR1 LNHNV and CDR2 YYDKDF (reference sequence). Trimming removed 5 bases from V and 2 bases from J; junction bases left unmatched: 4. The CDR3 sequence is CATSRRLAGGQETQYF. CDR3 coding DNA: TGTGCCACCAGCCGCCGACTAGCGGGGGGGCAAGAGACCCAGTACTTC.

The rearrangement joins TRBV5-1 to TRBJ1-4; unclear D gene. The CDR3 contains 16 residues. Per germline, CDR1 SGHRS and CDR2 YFSETQ. Between the trimmed V and J ends, which lost 4 bases and 7 bases, there was a span of 20 bases. The CDR3 bases are TGCGCCAGCAGCCCGGGCATCGGTGGGGAGGGTGAAAAACTGTTTTTT. Translating it yields CASSPGIGGEGEKLFF.

The V call is TRBV10-3, the J call TRBJ2-3, with 15 bases matching TRBD2. V lost 3 bases and J lost 3; bases outside the gene matches: 4. Looked up from germline, CDR1 is ENHRY and CDR2 is SYGVKD. This CDR3 is built from 17 residues. CDR3 sequence (DNA): TGTGCCATCAGTGAAGGACTAGCGGGGGGGGTGACAGATACGCAGTATTTT. Translated, it gives CAISEGLAGGVTDTQYF.

This chain links TRBV6-1 with TRBJ2-3; no firm D call. Trimming left V 1 base short and J 6 bases short, with 5 bases between. There are 12 residues in the CDR3. CDR1 and CDR2 (germline): MNHNS, SASEGT. CDR3 in DNA: TGTGCCAGCAGTGAAGGTGGCGATACGCAGTATTTT. Translated, it gives CASSEGGDTQYF.

V gene TRBV6-5 combines with J gene TRBJ2-2; D might be TRBD1 (5 bases). Trimming stripped 6 bases from V and 4 bases from J, with 9 bases between. CDR3 size: 13 residues. Germline lookup yields CDR1 MNHEY and CDR2 SVGAGI. The CDR3 loop is CASRTGFTGELFF. The CDR3 DNA follows: TGTGCCAGCAGAACAGGTTTCACCGGGGAGCTGTTTTTT.

The chain joins TRBV10-3 to TRBJ2-2, with 7 positions matching TRBD1. The V segment lost 11 bases and the J segment 0 bases; nucleotides outside the gene matches: 9. The CDR3 loop spans 15 amino acids. The germline CDR1 and CDR2 sequences are ENHRY and SYGVKD. The CDR3 spells CAAQTGNPNTGELFF. CDR3 DNA sequence: TGTGCCGCCCAGACAGGGAACCCGAACACCGGGGAGCTGTTTTTT.